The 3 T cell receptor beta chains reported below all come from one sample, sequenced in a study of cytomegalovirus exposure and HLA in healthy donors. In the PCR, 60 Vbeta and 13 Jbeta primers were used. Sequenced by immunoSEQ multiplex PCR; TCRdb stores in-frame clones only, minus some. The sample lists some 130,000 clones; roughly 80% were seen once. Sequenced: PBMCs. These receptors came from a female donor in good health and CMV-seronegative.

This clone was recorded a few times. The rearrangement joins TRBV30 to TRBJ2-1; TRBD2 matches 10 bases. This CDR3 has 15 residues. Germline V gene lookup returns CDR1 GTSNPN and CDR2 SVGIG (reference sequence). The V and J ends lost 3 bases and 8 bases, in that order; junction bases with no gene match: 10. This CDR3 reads CAWRQFSGRYYEQFF. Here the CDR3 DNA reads TGTGCCTGGAGACAATTTAGCGGGAGGTACTATGAGCAGTTCTTC.

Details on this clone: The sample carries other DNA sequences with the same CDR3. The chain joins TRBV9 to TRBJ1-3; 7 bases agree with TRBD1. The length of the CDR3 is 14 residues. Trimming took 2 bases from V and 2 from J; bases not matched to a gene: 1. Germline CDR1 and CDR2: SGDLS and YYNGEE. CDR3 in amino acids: CASSVDRAGNTIYF. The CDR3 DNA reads TGTGCCAGCAGCGTTGACAGGGCTGGAAACACCATATATTTT.

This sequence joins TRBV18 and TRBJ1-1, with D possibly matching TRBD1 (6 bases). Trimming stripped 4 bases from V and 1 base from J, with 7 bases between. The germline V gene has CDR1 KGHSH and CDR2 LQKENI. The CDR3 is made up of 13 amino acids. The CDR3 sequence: CASSLGQNTEAFF. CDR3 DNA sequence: TGTGCCAGCTCACTGGGACAGAACACTGAAGCTTTCTTT.